The TCR beta chain described here comes from a study of CXCR3-negative and CXCR3-positive naive CD8 T cells. The CDR3 covers 17 residues. Germline V lookup: CDR1 SEHNR, CDR2 FQNEAQ (reference sequence). Investigators sorted each CD8+ T cell subset in triplicate, taking 250,000 to 300,000 cells each time. CD45RO-CCR7+CD27+CD95- marked naive CD8+ T cells. The study, taken as a whole, reports: In naive cells, CXCR3-negative and CXCR3-positive subsets had similar TRBV-TRBJ usage; memory cells differed. CXCR3-positive naive cells had TRB CDR3s that were more hydrophobic than CXCR3-negative naive cells had.

Regarding this clonotype: Its antigen is unidentified.

TRB cDNA was prepared as libraries by UMI-labeled 5' RACE. For each CDR3 protein, TCRdb gives one entry from its re-call of the 5' RACE reads, without DNA. The sample table sets out 100,000 to 150,000 distinct CDR3 sequences. What was sequenced was naive CXCR3- CD8+ T cells from blood. Documented subset: CD45RO-CCR7+CD27+CD95- naive CD8+ T cells lacking CXCR3 (TNR3-). The gene calls are TRBV7-9 and TRBJ2-5; TCRdb's D call of TRBD2 is untestable without DNA. The sequence came from a human donor in good health. Some clones in this sample may be carry-over from other donors' samples. The CDR3 sequence is CASSLKGEGPSRETQYF.